What follows are 30 T cell receptor beta chains derived from one specimen sequenced in a study of OX40 agonist ivuxolimab in advanced cancers. Clones were read by immunoSEQ multiplex PCR, and TCRdb kept only the in-frame ones, dropping some. This table holds about 50,000 clones, 70% to 90% found once. The input for sequencing was CD4+ or CD8+ T cells sorted from blood, taken in a trial of the OX40 agonist ivuxolimab. Source of these receptors: an adult with an advanced solid tumor such as melanoma, head and neck, liver or kidney cancer.

The chain uses TRBV7-9 and TRBJ2-7; D not certain. Per the germline V gene, CDR1 is SEHNR and CDR2 is FQNEAQ (reference sequence). With 5 bases removed from V and 3 bases from J, the gap between germline ends came to 5 bases. The CDR3 has 11 residues. CDR3 loop: CASSPYYEQYF. The CDR3, as DNA: TGTGCCAGCAGCCCCTACTACGAGCAGTACTTC. The full variable domain, in which reference TRBV7-9 and TRBJ2-7 provide the parts outside the CDR3, is DTGVSQNPRHKITKRGQNVTFRCDPISEHNRLYWYRQTLGQGPEFLTYFQNEAQLEKSRLLSDRFSAERPKGSFSTLEIQRTEQGDSAMYLCASSPYYEQYFGPGTRLTVT.

The J gene is TRBJ2-5, the V gene TRBV4-1, with D possibly being TRBD2 (6 bases). V lost 1 base to trimming and J lost 4 bases, with 10 bases between them. The CDR3 has 14 amino acids. Germline V gene data show CDR1 as MGHRA and CDR2 as YSYEKL. The CDR3 sequence: CASSQVGGGETQYF. The CDR3 nucleotides are TGCGCCAGCAGCCAAGTTGGGGGAGGAGAGACCCAGTACTTC.

The chain employs TRBV15 and TRBJ2-1; D call uncertain. V lost 0 bases to trimming and J lost 7 bases, with 4 bases between them. The germline gives CDR1 LNHNV, CDR2 YYDKDF (reference sequence). The CDR3 extends over 12 amino acids. Written as DNA, the CDR3 is TGTGCCACCAGCAGAGATTTGAATGAGCAGTTCTTC. It specifies CATSRDLNEQFF.

The gene calls are TRBV2 and TRBJ2-3; D ambiguous. Trimming cost V 3 bases and J 0 bases, with 22 bases left between them. The CDR3 spans 19 residues. Germline V CDR1 and CDR2: SNHLY, FYNNEI. The CDR3 region is CASSDPTHRLAASTDTQYF. The CDR3 bases are TGTGCCAGCAGTGACCCAACACACAGACTGGCAGCTAGCACAGATACGCAGTATTTT.

This rearrangement joins TRBV5-4 to TRBJ1-2; D not resolved. Germline CDR1 reads SGHNT; CDR2 reads YYREEE (reference sequence). Between the trimmed V and J ends, which lost 1 base and 8 bases, there was a span of 6 bases. CDR3 size: 11 residues. CDR3 DNA: TGTGCCAGCAGCTTGTCCGGGGGCTACACCTTC. Residues: CASSLSGGYTF.

The rearrangement uses TRBV27 and TRBJ1-3, with D tentatively TRBD1 (5 bases). Germline assignment: CDR1 MNHEY and CDR2 SMNVEV (reference sequence). There are 14 residues in the CDR3. The V end was cut by 3 bases, the J end by 2 bases, with 8 bases between. The CDR3 loop is CASSLGGAGNTIYF. The CDR3 DNA sequence: TGTGCCAGCAGTTTGGGGGGGGCTGGAAACACCATATATTTT.

This sequence joins TRBV27 and TRBJ2-7; D not certain. The CDR3 consists of 15 residues. The V end lost 5 bases, the J end lost 3 bases, and 17 bases lay between the germline ends. The germline gives CDR1 MNHEY, CDR2 SMNVEV (reference sequence). The CDR3 protein is CASSINTHRDYEQYF. In DNA, the CDR3 is TGTGCCAGCAGTATAAACACCCATAGGGACTACGAGCAGTACTTC.

This clone is termed medium-sized. The rearrangement joins TRBV7-9 to TRBJ2-3; D possibly corresponds to TRBD1 (7 bases). Germline V gene lookup returns CDR1 SEHNR and CDR2 FQNEAQ (reference sequence). The V gene lost 1 base and the J gene lost 7 bases, with 21 bases spanning the gap. The CDR3 contains 17 residues. The CDR3 region is CASSLGGAGTAGYTQYF. The CDR3 DNA follows: TGTGCCAGCAGCTTAGGTGGTGCCGGGACAGCGGGCTATACGCAGTATTTT.

This clone was detected only once. The J gene is TRBJ2-1, the V gene TRBV28; 8 bases are shared with TRBD1. Germline CDR1 is MDHEN and CDR2 is SYDVKM. The ends lost 8 bases at V and 0 bases at J; junction bases unmatched: 6. The CDR3 has 15 amino acids. This CDR3 is CASGDRGTSYNEQFF. The CDR3 coding sequence is TGTGCCAGCGGAGACAGGGGAACCTCCTACAATGAGCAGTTCTTC.

This chain joins TRBV28 and TRBJ2-1; D not certain. Deletions cut 8 bases from V and 0 bases from J, with 8 bases between. CDR1 and CDR2 from the germline V gene are MDHEN and SYDVKM. The CDR3 is 13 residues long. For the CDR3, the DNA is TGTGCCAGCGGGGTGAGCTCCTACAATGAGCAGTTCTTC. Its translation is CASGVSSYNEQFF.

CDR3 protein: CAIGRDNYEQYF. The CDR3 region has the DNA TGTGCCATTGGCCGGGACAACTACGAGCAGTACTTC. The V call is TRBV10-3, the J call TRBJ2-7; a possible D gene is TRBD1 (6 bases). CDR1 and CDR2 from the germline V gene are ENHRY and SYGVKD. There are 12 residues in the CDR3. V lost 9 bases and J lost 3, with 12 bases in between.

Written as DNA, the CDR3 is TGTGCCAGCAGGGGACACTTACTCGAAAAACTGTTTTTT. Protein product: CASRGHLLEKLFF. The chain employs TRBV25-1 and TRBJ1-4, with a tentative D call TRBD1 (6 bases). The CDR3 extends over 13 amino acids. Germline CDR1 reads MGHDK; CDR2 reads SYGVNS. V gave up 6 bases and J gave up 8 bases, with 13 bases separating them.

The genes are TRBV5-6 and TRBJ2-3; 8 bases agree with TRBD2. V lost 3 bases and J lost 2; bases outside the gene matches: 5. Germline lookup yields CDR1 SGHDT and CDR2 YYEEEE. This CDR3 contains 15 residues. The CDR3 DNA follows: TGTGCCAGCAGCTCGACTAGCGAGGTCACAGATACGCAGTATTTT. Translation gives CASSSTSEVTDTQYF.

In its sample, this clone ranks as medium-sized. J is TRBJ1-2 and V is TRBV6-6; weak D call: TRBD1 (5 bases). V shed 0 bases and J shed 0 bases, with 11 bases lying between them. The CDR3 loop spans 16 amino acids. The germline V gene encodes CDR1 MNHNY and CDR2 SVGAGI (reference sequence). CDR3 in amino acids: CASSYSGQAANYGYTF. CDR3 DNA sequence: TGTGCCAGCAGTTACTCGGGGCAGGCGGCTAACTATGGCTACACCTTC.

J is TRBJ2-7 and V is TRBV28; 9 bases line up with TRBD1. The CDR3 runs to 14 residues. Germline CDR1 is MDHEN and CDR2 is SYDVKM. J gave up 3 bases and V 3 bases, and 3 bases lay outside the gene matches. The CDR3 nucleotides read TGTGCCAGCAGTTTCGGGGGACAGGGCTACGAGCAGTACTTC. Translated: CASSFGGQGYEQYF.

V gene TRBV29-1 combines with J gene TRBJ1-1; unclear D gene. From germline, CDR1 is SQVTM and CDR2 ANQGSEA. The CDR3 length is 12 residues. Trimming removed 5 bases from V and 4 bases from J, with 11 bases in between. The CDR3 spells CSVRRLRTEAFF. In DNA form, the CDR3 reads TGCAGCGTTAGACGTCTACGCACTGAAGCTTTCTTT.

The V and J genes are TRBV30 and TRBJ2-7; D ambiguous. The CDR3 has 11 amino acids. Germline V CDR1 and CDR2: GTSNPN, SVGIG (reference sequence). V lost 2 bases, J lost 4 bases, and 6 bases lay in between. The CDR3 bases are TGTGCCTGGAGTCGTGGTTACGAGCAGTACTTC. Its protein is CAWSRGYEQYF.

The chain couples TRBV6-1 to TRBJ1-2; possible D gene TRBD1, 6 bases. Germline values: CDR1 MNHNS, CDR2 SASEGT. Trimming cost V 3 bases and J 1 base, with 9 bases left between them. CDR3 length equals 14 residues. Written as DNA, the CDR3 is TGTGCCAGCAGTGATCACAGGGTTAACTATGGCTACACCTTC. This sequence encodes CASSDHRVNYGYTF.

The J gene is TRBJ2-7, the V gene TRBV2; D is possibly TRBD1 (6 bases). Per the germline V gene, CDR1 is SNHLY and CDR2 is FYNNEI. The CDR3 sequence is 16 residues long. Trimming shortened V by 6 bases and J by 1 base, and 19 bases separated the two germline ends. Here the CDR3 reads CASRDPFRQVSYEQYF. The CDR3 DNA reads as TGTGCCAGCAGGGACCCTTTTAGACAGGTGTCCTACGAGCAGTACTTC.

V is TRBV7-8 and J is TRBJ2-7; TRBD2 agrees at 9 bases. Germline CDR1 SGHVS, CDR2 FQNEAQ. The trim removed 4 bases at V and 2 bases at J, leaving 3 bases unmatched. This CDR3 region has 14 residues. CDR3 amino acids: CASSSTSGPYEQYF. The DNA for the CDR3 is TGTGCCAGCAGCTCGACTAGCGGACCCTACGAGCAGTACTTC.

The table lists this clone with a few counts. The chain links TRBV6-1 to TRBJ2-7; D perhaps matches TRBD2 (6 bases). The germline gives CDR1 MNHNS, CDR2 SASEGT. Trimming took off 6 bases at V and 3 bases at J, with 18 bases between the two ends. CDR3 length: 15 residues. This chain's CDR3 is CASRTLGTSYYEQYF. The DNA for the CDR3 is TGTGCCAGCAGAACACTCGGGACTTCCTACTACGAGCAGTACTTC.

J is TRBJ2-3 and V is TRBV7-2; weak D call: TRBD1 (5 bases). The germline CDR1 and CDR2 sequences are SGHTA and FQGNSA. The ends were cut back, 5 bases at V and 3 bases at J, with 12 bases in the middle. This CDR3 has 14 amino acids. The CDR3 loop reads CASSLDRQTDTQYF. The CDR3 nucleotides are TGTGCCAGCAGCCTCGATAGACAGACAGATACGCAGTATTTT.

The chain is built from TRBV5-1 and TRBJ2-7, with TRBD2 matching 7 bases. V trimming: 0 bases; J trimming: 1 base; junction bases outside the gene matches: 4. Germline V gene lookup returns CDR1 SGHRS and CDR2 YFSETQ. CDR3 size: 15 residues. The CDR3 loop is CASSLERGQSYEQYF. The CDR3 DNA sequence: TGCGCCAGCAGCTTGGAGCGGGGCCAATCCTACGAGCAGTACTTC.

V usage is TRBV10-2 and J usage is TRBJ2-7; 8 nucleotides line up with TRBD1. Germline V lookup: CDR1 WSHSY, CDR2 SAAADI. Trimming removed 6 bases from V and 2 bases from J; junction bases left unmatched: 6. CDR3 length equals 14 residues. The CDR3 spells CASRSTGAAYEQYF. CDR3 coding DNA: TGCGCCAGCAGGTCGACAGGGGCGGCCTACGAGCAGTACTTC.

The chain combines TRBV12-5 with TRBJ2-7; D assignment may be TRBD1 or TRBD2 (5 bases each). V was clipped by 5 bases and J by 8 bases, with 13 bases between them. In germline, CDR1 is LGHNT, CDR2 FRNRAP. CDR3 size: 12 residues. CDR3 DNA sequence: TGTGCTAGTGGTGGGACCGATCTGAAGCAGTACTTC. Amino acids: CASGGTDLKQYF.

The chain employs TRBV30 and TRBJ2-7; maybe TRBD2 (7 bases). The length of the CDR3 is 13 residues. Between the trimmed V and J ends, which lost 0 bases and 3 bases, there was a span of 9 bases. From germline, CDR1 is GTSNPN and CDR2 SVGIG (reference sequence). CDR3: CAWSVGGGYEQYF. The CDR3 DNA reads TGTGCCTGGAGTGTAGGGGGGGGCTACGAGCAGTACTTC.

This clone was seen only a few times. This chain uses TRBV5-4 with TRBJ2-3; 9 bases agree with TRBD2. Unmatched junction bases numbered 12, after V lost 4 bases and J lost 0 bases. Germline CDR1 is SGHNT and CDR2 is YYREEE (reference sequence). This CDR3 is built from 18 residues. The CDR3 nucleotides are TGTGCCAGCAGCCCGGCGGCGGGGGGGGCATATAGCACAGATACGCAGTATTTT. Its translation is CASSPAAGGAYSTDTQYF.

This clone has more than one count but fewer than ten. The chain joins TRBV29-1 to TRBJ2-7, with D tentatively TRBD1 (6 bases). This CDR3 is built from 14 residues. CDR1 is SQVTM and CDR2 is ANQGSEA in the germline V gene. The V end was cut by 4 bases, the J end by 1 base, with 14 bases between. As DNA, the CDR3 is TGCAGCGTTGTGTTAGGGCAGGGGTCCTACGAGCAGTACTTC. It specifies CSVVLGQGSYEQYF.

The chain has TRBV5-4 and TRBJ2-3, with 11 bases lining up with TRBD2. This CDR3 has 16 residues. Germline lookup yields CDR1 SGHNT and CDR2 YYREEE (reference sequence). Trimming cost V 4 bases and J 2 bases; bases outside gene matches: 6. The CDR3 loop is CASSRGLAEVTDTQYF. The CDR3 DNA reads TGTGCCAGCAGCCGGGGACTAGCGGAGGTCACAGATACGCAGTATTTT. Full variable domain (rest looked up from reference TRBV5-4 and TRBJ2-3): ETGVTQSPTHLIKTRGQQVTLRCSSQSGHNTVSWYQQALGQGPQFIFQYYREEENGRGNFPPRFSGLQFPNYSSELNVNALELDDSALYLCASSRGLAEVTDTQYFGPGTRLTVL.

This clone is a singleton in its sample. V gene TRBV7-9 combines with J gene TRBJ2-7; 11 nucleotides line up with TRBD2. The CDR3 consists of 14 residues. V shed 3 bases and J 4 bases; nucleotides not matched to a gene: 2. The germline V gene has CDR1 SEHNR and CDR2 FQNEAQ (reference sequence). Here the CDR3 reads CASSFSGGAYEQYF. CDR3 coding DNA: TGTGCCAGCAGCTTTAGCGGGGGGGCTTACGAGCAGTACTTC.